This T cell receptor (beta chain) came from a study of CD8 T cells in Susac syndrome (dated by TCRdb to about 2019). General notes on the study: Of the Susac syndrome patients who were sequenced, about six had clinically active disease and roughly eight were in clinical remission. Susac syndrome patients were therapy-naive, on corticosteroids (some also receiving IVIg), or on IVIg alone at blood withdrawal. The study used repertoire sequencing to test whether antigen drove CD8+ T cell activation and differentiation in Susac syndrome. CD8+ T cell repertoire clonality was compared between 11 to 12 healthy donors, approximately 14 Susac syndrome patients and 15 multiple sclerosis patients.

RNA was extracted with the RNeasy kit and roughly 0.5 to 1 ug was reverse transcribed using random hexamers. The immunoSEQ multiplex PCR assay, covering 54 Vbeta and 13 Jbeta segments, was used to amplify TCR beta CDR3 regions. PCR amplification bias was corrected using a synthetic template baseline for primer optimization and computational correction. The study's own analysis went as follows. Reads were assigned to V, D and J genes according to IMGT and analyzed in immunoSEQ Analyzer, with only productive sequences retained. To calculate clonality, Shannon entropy was normalized by log2 of the number of productive unique sequences and then subtracted from one. For each patient and control, public and private clones were evaluated within the 100 most prevalent clones. A clone was defined as Susac-specific if it was absent from the healthy and MS cohorts, from roughly 990 published viral clones and from other ImmuneACCESS disease sequences. Clones were called with MiXCR by TCRdb after fastp trimmed the public reads at Q25, and only in-frame beta chains were retained. Here each entry gathers all rows of one CDR3 protein and keeps the most common genes and DNA. These V and J calls originate from TCRdb's pipeline instead of the authors' own analysis. This sample comprises 65,000 to 100,000 distinct CDR3 sequences, around 96% of them detected only once. The ten largest clones represent 0.41% of the sample.

In the case of this clonotype: This receptor's antigen is unknown. Qualities for individual bases were not recorded, and no much larger clone is one base off.

Broad study findings and their caveats: Clonal expansion was observed in Susac syndrome CD8+ repertoires, with the highest expansion in CD8+ TEMRA cells and greater expansion in clinically active than in remitting patients. The study acknowledged that relatively few individuals were included in the TCR sequencing and HLA analysis. Roughly 15 and five Susac-specific public clones were found in the total CD8+ and CD8+ TEMRA repertoires, respectively.

Peripheral blood CD8+ and CD4+ T cells from healthy donors, Susac syndrome patients and multiple sclerosis patients were profiled using high-throughput TCR beta sequencing. Recently defined diagnostic criteria for definite or probable disease were met by the Susac syndrome patients. Bulk CD8+ and CD4+ T cells were purified by magnetic negative isolation, whereas CD8+ TEMRA cells were enriched by FACS. Blood was drawn into EDTA tubes, processed within 24 hours, and PBMCs were isolated by density gradient centrifugation. PBMCs intended for TCR sequencing were cryopreserved in liquid nitrogen and thawed later in a water bath at 37 degrees C. Purity of sorted or isolated CD4+, CD8+ and CD8+ TEMRA cells was at least 90%. For CDR1 and CDR2, the germline V gene (reference sequence) lists DFQATT and SNEGSKA. Measured from the cysteine to the phenylalanine, the CDR3 is 12 residues long. The kept DNA is CDR3 alone, 36 bases in frame from the first base. The trim is 3 bases for V and 5 bases for J, with a gap of 10 bases between the germline ends.

In this chain, TRBV20-1 is recombined with TRBJ2-5; TRBD2 is a weak D gene call, 6 bases matching. The sample comprised CD8+ T cells from PBMCs. The source of this sequence is a human donor with Susac syndrome. CDR3 reads: CSASDSGETQYF. The DNA reads as follows: TGCAGTGCTAGTGACAGCGGGGAGACCCAGTACTTC.